This note documents a single T cell receptor beta chain sequence. These data come from a study of blood T cell repertoires in COVID-19. Study-level background: Acute and convalescent COVID-19 samples came from the United States, Italy and Spain. Sources were T cells, B-cell-depleted T cells, or PBMCs; the material itself was cDNA or gDNA.

Original processing notes: Amplification with reference gene primers provided the estimates of nucleated cell counts. The method was immunoSEQ multiplex PCR; TCRdb's version includes in-frame clones alone and lacks a portion of them. V, J and clone size are taken as reported in that table, and D and trimming were inferred from the DNA itself. The table has 400,000 to 550,000 clones, about 90% seen once. V gave up 2 bases and J gave up 2 bases, with 14 bases separating them. This CDR3 contains 15 residues. Looked up from germline, CDR1 is SGHDT and CDR2 is YYEEEE. Clinical histories supplied by participants themselves formed the basis of cohort assignment.

The sample consisted of PBMCs or T cells enriched from blood (not recorded which). This clonotype was sampled from a woman between 18 and 30 years old with acute COVID-19. This rearrangement joins TRBV5-6 to TRBJ2-7; D uncertain. In nucleotides, the CDR3 is TGTGCCAGCAGCTTATACGGCTCTAGGACCTACGAGCAGTACTTC. Translated: CASSLYGSRTYEQYF.